The 14 T cell receptor beta chains reported below all come from one sample, sequenced in a study of beta chain features in type 1 diabetes. Study-wide results and limits: TCRB CDR3s were moderately but significantly shorter in Type 1 diabetes patients in all four CD4+ subsets.

All of the isolated RNA was reverse transcribed, so expressed TCRB transcripts were sequenced. Produced via immunoSEQ multiplex PCR; TCRdb's table is partial and in-frame only. Altogether 600,000 to 750,000 clones are present, around 12% being singletons, with the ten largest covering around 0.12%. For these TCRs, the target antigens are not known. Sequenced sample: naive CD4+ T cells from blood. The receptors derive from a man aged 25 to 40 with type 1 diabetes.

This clone was found a few times. The chain employs TRBV7-2 and TRBJ1-1; D remains ambiguous. Germline V gives CDR1 SGHTA, CDR2 FQGNSA. CDR3 size: 14 residues. V was clipped by 1 base and J by 0 bases, with 6 bases between them. For the CDR3, the DNA is TGTGCCAGCAGCTTAGGGATTCTGAACACTGAAGCTTTCTTT. Its translation is CASSLGILNTEAFF.

In its sample, this clone was seen a few times. This chain joins TRBV27 and TRBJ2-3, with D tentatively TRBD1 or TRBD2 (6 bases each). Trimming took 5 bases from V and 2 from J, leaving 17 bases between them. The CDR3 is 16 residues long. Germline CDR1 is MNHEY and CDR2 is SMNVEV (reference sequence). CDR3 amino acids: CASSKGGGLITDTQYF. The CDR3 nucleotides are TGTGCCAGCAGTAAAGGAGGGGGTCTGATCACAGATACGCAGTATTTT.

J is TRBJ1-1 and V is TRBV28; 9 bases fit TRBD1. The CDR3 runs to 14 residues. Germline values: CDR1 MDHEN, CDR2 SYDVKM. The V gene end was trimmed by 5 bases and the J gene end by 3 bases; junction bases not matched to a gene: 4. The CDR3 DNA sequence: TGTGCCAGCAGTCCTAGGGACAGGGACACTGAAGCTTTCTTT. Translating gives CASSPRDRDTEAFF.

This clone was detected only a few times. The chain carries TRBV29-1 and TRBJ2-5, with TRBD1 as a possible D gene (6 bases). The CDR3 runs 13 residues. Germline CDR1 and CDR2: SQVTM and ANQGSEA. V shed 2 bases and J shed 5 bases, with 12 bases lying between them. CDR3 DNA: TGCAGCGTTGAATTGACAGGTAGTGAGACCCAGTACTTC. Its translation is CSVELTGSETQYF.

This sequence joins TRBV4-2 and TRBJ2-7; 9 bases align to TRBD1. Losses at the gene ends were 4 bases for V and 0 bases for J; bases not matched to a gene: 4. The CDR3 has 15 amino acids. The germline gives CDR1 LGHNA, CDR2 YNFKEQ. The CDR3 nucleotides read TGTGCCAGCAGCCCCGACAGGGGGAGCTCCTACGAGCAGTACTTC. This codes for CASSPDRGSSYEQYF.

This clone was picked up a small number of times. This rearrangement joins TRBV25-1 to TRBJ2-3; D not certain. This CDR3 contains 13 residues. The ends were cut back, 8 bases at V and 0 bases at J, with 9 bases in the middle. CDR1 and CDR2 from the germline V gene are MGHDK and SYGVNS. Here the CDR3 DNA reads TGTGCCAGCGGGCAGGTTAGCACAGATACGCAGTATTTT. This sequence encodes CASGQVSTDTQYF.

This clone was seen a handful of times. The chain couples TRBV7-2 to TRBJ1-4; 9 bases fit TRBD1. V was clipped by 5 bases and J by 4 bases; unmatched bases: 5. Germline V lookup: CDR1 SGHTA, CDR2 FQGNSA. The CDR3 spans 15 residues. CDR3 DNA: TGTGCCAGCAGCAGGGACAGGGCTTTTAATGAAAAACTGTTTTTT. Translated, it gives CASSRDRAFNEKLFF.

The chain carries TRBV27 and TRBJ2-1; 9 bases line up with TRBD2. This CDR3 is built from 18 residues. The germline V gene encodes CDR1 MNHEY and CDR2 SMNVEV (reference sequence). Germline trimming cut 5 bases from V and 3 bases from J; bases unmatched to any gene: 14. CDR3: CASSPLGRGGRSYNEQFF. In DNA, the CDR3 is TGTGCCAGCAGTCCCTTGGGGCGGGGGGGCCGAAGCTACAATGAGCAGTTCTTC.

The sample holds a few counts of this clone. The rearrangement joins TRBV28 to TRBJ2-1; 11 bases match TRBD2. CDR3 length equals 19 residues. The trim removed 6 bases at V and 8 bases at J, leaving 21 bases unmatched. Germline values: CDR1 MDHEN, CDR2 SYDVKM. CDR3 sequence: CASRTPAANIAGGADEQFF. CDR3 coding DNA: TGTGCCAGCAGAACCCCGGCTGCAAACATAGCGGGGGGGGCCGATGAGCAGTTCTTC. The whole variable domain, filled in from reference TRBV28 and TRBJ2-1, reads DVKVTQSSRYLVKRTGEKVFLECVQDMDHENMFWYRQDPGLGLRLIYFSYDVKMKEKGDIPEGYSVSREKKERFSLILESASTNQTSMYLCASRTPAANIAGGADEQFFGPGTRLTVL.

The chain recombines TRBV5-4 with TRBJ2-3; D gene ambiguous. Germline-derived CDR1 and CDR2 are SGHNT and YYREEE (reference sequence). CDR3 length: 13 residues. V lost 5 bases to trimming and J lost 1 base, with 8 bases between them. This CDR3 reads CASSSSGTDTQYF. In DNA, the CDR3 is TGTGCCAGCAGTTCGAGCGGCACAGATACGCAGTATTTT.

This sequence joins TRBV14 and TRBJ2-5; the match to TRBD2 covers 7 bases. The CDR3 contains 15 residues. Germline assignment: CDR1 SGHDN and CDR2 FVKESK. With 3 bases clipped from V and 5 bases from J, the junction kept 9 bases outside the gene matches. The CDR3 DNA sequence: TGTGCCAGCAGCCAGCTACCTAGCGGCTGGGAGACCCAGTACTTC. Translation gives CASSQLPSGWETQYF.

The rearrangement links TRBV7-9 to TRBJ2-2; D unclear. This CDR3 has 15 residues. V lost 3 bases and J lost 3, with 11 bases in between. Looked up from germline, CDR1 is SEHNR and CDR2 is FQNEAQ (reference sequence). The CDR3 DNA reads as TGTGCCAGCAGCTTGGTCACGGGCTACACCGGGGAGCTGTTTTTT. The encoded protein is CASSLVTGYTGELFF.

The CDR3 loop is CASSITGQRNEKLFF. The CDR3 DNA reads as TGTGCCAGTAGTATTACGGGCCAACGAAATGAAAAACTGTTTTTT. This chain links TRBV19 with TRBJ1-4; D uncertain. The CDR3 runs 15 residues. V lost 3 bases and J lost 5, with 13 bases in between. Germline V gene lookup returns CDR1 LNHDA and CDR2 SQIVND (reference sequence).

J is TRBJ2-7 and V is TRBV11-2; 9 nucleotides line up with TRBD1. The J segment lost 4 bases and the V segment lost 4 bases, leaving 8 bases of the junction unmatched. The CDR3 has 15 amino acids. Per germline, CDR1 SGHAT and CDR2 FQNNGV. The CDR3 DNA follows: TGTGCCAGCAGCTCATACGGGACAGGGCTGTACGAGCAGTACTTC. Its translation: CASSSYGTGLYEQYF.